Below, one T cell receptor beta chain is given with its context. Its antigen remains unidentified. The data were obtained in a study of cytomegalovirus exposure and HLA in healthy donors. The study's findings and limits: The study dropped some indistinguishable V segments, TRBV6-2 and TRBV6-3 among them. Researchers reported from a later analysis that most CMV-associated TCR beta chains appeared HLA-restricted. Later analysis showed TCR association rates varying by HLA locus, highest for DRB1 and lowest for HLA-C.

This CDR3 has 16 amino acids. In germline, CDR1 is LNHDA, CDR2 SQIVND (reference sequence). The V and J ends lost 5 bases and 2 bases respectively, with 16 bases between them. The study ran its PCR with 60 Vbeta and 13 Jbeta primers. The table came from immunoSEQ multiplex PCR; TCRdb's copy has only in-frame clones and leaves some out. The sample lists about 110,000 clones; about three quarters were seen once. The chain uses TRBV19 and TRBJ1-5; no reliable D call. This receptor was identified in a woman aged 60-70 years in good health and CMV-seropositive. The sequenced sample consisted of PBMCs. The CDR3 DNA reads TGTGCCAGTAGTTTCTCAACGGGGATGCGCAATCAGCCCCAGCATTTT. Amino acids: CASSFSTGMRNQPQHF.